The 18 T cell receptor beta chains below were found in one sample sequenced in a study of tumor and adjacent non-tumor tissue in lung cancer. RNA was extracted from bulk tissue without any cell sorting. The normal lung tissue was taken more than 3 cm from the tumor edge. A modified ARM-PCR protocol with three rounds of nested PCR amplified TCRbeta. TCRdb redid the calling of the multiplex PCR reads with MiXCR, one entry per CDR3 protein. The table has over 100,000 distinct CDR3 sequences, over 55% seen once; the top ten hold over 15%. The sample taken for sequencing was distant non-tumor lung tissue. These receptor sequences come from a man between 60 and 75 years old with non-small cell lung cancer.

A word on this clonotype: A read error may explain this, as a much larger clone is one base away. J is TRBJ2-7 and V is TRBV28, with 7 bases matching TRBD1. V shed 3 bases and J 5 bases; nucleotides not matched to a gene: 7. The CDR3 contains 14 residues. CDR1 and CDR2 (germline): MDHEN, SYDVKM. CDR3 nucleotides: TGTGCCAGCAGTTTGGGGACAGTGGTCAACGAGCAGTACTTC. It codes for CASSLGTVVNEQYF.

Note on this clonotype: A read error may account for a junction end that differs from germline. The V gene is TRBV5-1, the J gene TRBJ2-2; D might be TRBD1 or TRBD2, each matching 5 bases. Germline V lookup: CDR1 SGHRS, CDR2 YFSETQ. The CDR3 is 15 residues long. CDR3 sequence (DNA): TGCGCCAGCAGTTTGGAAGTTCAGGGCACCGGGGAGCTGCTTTTT. Translated, it gives CASSLEVQGTGELLF.

V usage is TRBV30 and J usage is TRBJ1-1, with 9 bases fitting TRBD1. Unmatched junction bases numbered 6, after V lost 3 bases and J lost 7 bases. The V gene's germline CDR1 is GTSNPN and CDR2 SVGIG (reference sequence). This CDR3 contains 13 residues. Here the CDR3 DNA reads TGTGCCTGGAGCCGAATGACAGGGGGTGAAGCTTTCTTT. Its translation: CAWSRMTGGEAFF.

The table lists this clonotype with a count of one. Its ends do not fully match the called genes, so a read error is possible. The V gene is TRBV12-3 or TRBV12-4, the J gene TRBJ2-6; D might be TRBD2 (6 bases). The CDR3 extends over 17 amino acids. The CDR3 is CASSDTGTGVGAKVLTF. CDR3 bases: TGTGCCAGCAGTGACACCGGGACGGGGGTCGGGGCCAAAGTCCTGACTTTC.

V is TRBV24-1 and J is TRBJ2-7; 8 bases are a match to TRBD1. The CDR3 extends over 13 amino acids. Germline V gene sequence: CDR1 KGHDR, CDR2 SFDVKD. With V trimmed by 6 bases and J by 8 bases, 8 bases remained unmatched. CDR3 residues: CATSYRTGSKQYF. CDR3 in DNA: TGTGCCACCAGTTACCGGACAGGGTCGAAGCAGTACTTC.

This clonotype occurred many times. The chain uses TRBV6-5 and TRBJ2-3; perhaps TRBD1 as D (7 bases). Deletions cut 10 bases from V and 1 base from J, with 18 bases between. Looked up from germline, CDR1 is MNHEY and CDR2 is SVGAGI. The CDR3 length is 15 residues. This CDR3 is CAIAKTGTGTDTQYF. The CDR3 DNA follows: TGTGCCATCGCCAAGACAGGGACTGGCACAGATACGCAGTATTTT.

The chain uses TRBV15 and TRBJ2-2; no clear D. Trimming left V 4 bases short and J 3 bases short, with 6 bases between. This CDR3 spans 13 amino acids. CDR1 is LNHNV, CDR2 YYDKDF, per germline (reference sequence). CDR3 residues: CATSKVDTGELFF. The CDR3 nucleotides read TGTGCCACCAGCAAGGTTGACACCGGGGAGCTGTTTTTT.

V usage is TRBV18 and J usage is TRBJ2-3, with no clear D. CDR1 and CDR2 (germline): KGHSH, LQKENI. The CDR3 is made up of 13 amino acids. V lost 0 bases and J lost 1, with 2 bases in between. The CDR3 protein is CASSPPGTDTQYF. In DNA form, the CDR3 reads TGTGCCAGCTCACCACCTGGCACAGATACGCAGTATTTT.

The genes are TRBV12-3 or TRBV12-4 and TRBJ2-3, with D possibly TRBD1 on 5 matching bases. V was cut by 8 bases and J by 5 bases, with 20 bases left in between. The CDR3 runs to 15 residues. The CDR3: CASGATGARVDTQYF. The CDR3 DNA sequence: TGTGCCAGCGGAGCCACAGGCGCACGGGTAGATACGCAGTATTTT.

This clonotype was seen a few times. A read error may explain this, as a much larger clone is one base away. The rearrangement uses TRBV7-2 and TRBJ1-1, with unresolved D. CDR1 is SGHTA and CDR2 is FQGNSA in the germline V gene. V was trimmed by 7 bases and J by 2 bases, leaving 8 bases between them. The CDR3 spans 12 residues. The CDR3 nucleotides read TGTGCCAGCAACATTACCAACACTGAAGCTTTCTTT. Translation gives CASNITNTEAFF.

This clonotype was counted a few times. This sequence may be a read error, since a much larger clone differs from it by one base. The chain employs TRBV7-3 and TRBJ1-1, with D unclear. Germline V gene sequence: CDR1 SGHTA, CDR2 FQGTGA. This CDR3 has 13 amino acids. Trimming took off 0 bases at V and 4 bases at J, with 6 bases between the two ends. CDR3 bases: TGTGCCAGCAGCTTAACATCGAGCACTGAAGCTTTCTTT. Translation: CASSLTSSTEAFF. Complete variable domain (other parts from reference TRBV7-3 and TRBJ1-1): GAGVSQTPSNKVTEKGKYVELRCDPISGHTALYWYRQSLGQGPEFLIYFQGTGAADDSGLPNDRFFAVRPEGSVSTLKIQRTERGDSAVYLCASSLTSSTEAFFGQGTRLTVV.

This clonotype was observed many times. The J gene is TRBJ2-1, the V gene TRBV10-3; D is unresolved. The CDR3 spans 13 residues. Germline V gene sequence: CDR1 ENHRY, CDR2 SYGVKD. V shed 2 bases and J shed 6 bases, with 8 bases lying between them. CDR3 DNA sequence: TGTGCCATCAGTGAGAGACAAAGCAATGAGCAGTTCTTC. It encodes CAISERQSNEQFF.

For this clonotype: The final CDR3 position lacks the conserved phenylalanine or tryptophan, pointing to a likely read error. This chain uses TRBV5-4 with TRBJ2-7; 8 nucleotides align to TRBD1. Germline V gene data show CDR1 as SGHNT and CDR2 as YYREEE (reference sequence). Trimming cost V 7 bases and J 3 bases; bases outside gene matches: 12. The CDR3 length is 15 residues. CDR3: CASSRGTGGLYEQYL. DNA of the CDR3: TGTGCCAGCTCGCGCGGTACAGGGGGTCTCTACGAGCAGTACCTC.

In its sample, this clonotype was seen many times. DNA of the CDR3: TGTGCCAGCAGTTTAAAGTTTGGTCGGCAAATTCAGTACTTC. This translates into CASSLKFGRQIQYF. The chain joins TRBV12-3 or TRBV12-4 to TRBJ2-4, with D unclear. The CDR3 totals 14 residues. Deletions cut 2 bases from V and 10 bases from J, with 15 bases between.

With respect to this clonotype: An end of the junction differs from the germline gene, which may be a read error. The genes are TRBV4-2 and TRBJ2-1; tentative D call: TRBD2 (5 bases). The CDR3 runs to 14 residues. The germline CDR1 and CDR2 sequences are LGHNA and YNFKEQ. CDR3 sequence reads: CVSSQERLYNEQFF. CDR3 nucleotides: TGCGTCAGCAGCCAAGAGCGGTTATACAATGAGCAGTTCTTC.

Ten or more counts support this clonotype. The chain joins TRBV14 to TRBJ1-1; the D gene is possibly TRBD1 (5 bases). This CDR3 has 13 residues. Deletions cut 4 bases from V and 3 bases from J, with 9 bases between. The germline V gene encodes CDR1 SGHDN and CDR2 FVKESK. CDR3 sequence: CASSRQTHTEAFF. In DNA, the CDR3 is TGTGCCAGCAGCCGACAGACTCACACTGAAGCTTTCTTT.

The chain uses TRBV12-3 or TRBV12-4 and TRBJ2-7, with TRBD2 matching 7 bases. V shed 5 bases, J shed 5 bases, and the junction held 9 bases outside the gene matches. The CDR3 is made up of 14 amino acids. The chain's CDR3 is CASSAGTNVDEQYF. In DNA form, the CDR3 reads TGTGCCAGCAGTGCGGGGACTAACGTCGACGAGCAGTACTTC.

Points on this clonotype: No conserved phenylalanine or tryptophan is present at the end of the CDR3, so a read error is the likely explanation. The V and J genes are TRBV4-1 and TRBJ2-1; D gene unclear. The CDR3 contains 16 residues. Germline V CDR1 and CDR2: MGHRA, YSYEKL. The CDR3 nucleotides are TGCGCCAGCAGCCAAGAGGTCAGTGTGTCCTACAATGAACAGTTCTTA. This gives the protein CASSQEVSVSYNEQFL.